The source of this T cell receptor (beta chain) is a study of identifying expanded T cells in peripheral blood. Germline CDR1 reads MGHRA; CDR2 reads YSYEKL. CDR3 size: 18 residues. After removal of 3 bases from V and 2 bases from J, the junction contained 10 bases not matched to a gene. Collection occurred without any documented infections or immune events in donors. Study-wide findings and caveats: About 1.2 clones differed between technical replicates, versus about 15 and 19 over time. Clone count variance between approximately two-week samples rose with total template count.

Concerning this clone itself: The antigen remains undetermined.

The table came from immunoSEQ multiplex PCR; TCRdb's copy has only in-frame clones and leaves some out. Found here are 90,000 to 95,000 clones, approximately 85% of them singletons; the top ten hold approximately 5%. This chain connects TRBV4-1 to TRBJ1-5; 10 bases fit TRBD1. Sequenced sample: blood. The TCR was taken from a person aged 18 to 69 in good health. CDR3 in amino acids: CASSHPTGGADGNQPQHF. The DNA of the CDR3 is TGCGCCAGCAGCCACCCGACAGGGGGCGCGGATGGCAATCAGCCCCAGCATTTT.